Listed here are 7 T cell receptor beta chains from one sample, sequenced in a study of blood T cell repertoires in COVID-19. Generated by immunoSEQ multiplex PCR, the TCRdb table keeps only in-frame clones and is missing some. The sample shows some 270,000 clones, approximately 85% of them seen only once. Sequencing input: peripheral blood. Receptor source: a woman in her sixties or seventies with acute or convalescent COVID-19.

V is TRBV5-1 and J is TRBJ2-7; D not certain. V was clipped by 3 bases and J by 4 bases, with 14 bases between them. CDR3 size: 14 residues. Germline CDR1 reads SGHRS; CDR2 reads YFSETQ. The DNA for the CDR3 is TGCGCCAGCAGCTCCGGTGGTAGGAGTTACGAGCAGTACTTC. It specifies CASSSGGRSYEQYF.

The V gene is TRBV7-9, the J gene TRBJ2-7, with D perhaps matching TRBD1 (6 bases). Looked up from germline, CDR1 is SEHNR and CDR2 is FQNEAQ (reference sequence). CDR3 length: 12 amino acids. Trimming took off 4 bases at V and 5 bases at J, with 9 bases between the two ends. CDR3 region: CASSWDTHEQYF. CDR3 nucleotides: TGTGCCAGCAGCTGGGACACTCACGAGCAGTACTTC.

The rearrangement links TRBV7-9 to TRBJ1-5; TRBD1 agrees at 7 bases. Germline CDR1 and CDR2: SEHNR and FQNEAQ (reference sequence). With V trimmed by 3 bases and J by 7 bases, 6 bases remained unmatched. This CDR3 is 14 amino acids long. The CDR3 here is CASSFTGARQPQHF. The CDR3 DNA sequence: TGTGCCAGCAGCTTCACAGGGGCGAGACAGCCCCAGCATTTT.

Written as DNA, the CDR3 is TGCAGTGCTAGTGACGGGGCCTACGAGCAGTACTTC. Encoded protein: CSASDGAYEQYF. The chain recombines TRBV20-1 with TRBJ2-7; D is perhaps TRBD2 (5 bases). CDR1 and CDR2 from the germline V gene are DFQATT and SNEGSKA (reference sequence). The CDR3 is 12 residues long. With 3 bases removed from V and 2 bases from J, the gap between germline ends came to 8 bases.

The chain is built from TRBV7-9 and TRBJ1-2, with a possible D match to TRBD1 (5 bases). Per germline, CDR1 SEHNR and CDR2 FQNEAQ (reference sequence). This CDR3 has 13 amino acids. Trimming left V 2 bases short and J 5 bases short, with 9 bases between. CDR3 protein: CASSLSGAYGYTF. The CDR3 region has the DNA TGTGCCAGCAGCTTATCTGGGGCGTATGGCTACACCTTC.

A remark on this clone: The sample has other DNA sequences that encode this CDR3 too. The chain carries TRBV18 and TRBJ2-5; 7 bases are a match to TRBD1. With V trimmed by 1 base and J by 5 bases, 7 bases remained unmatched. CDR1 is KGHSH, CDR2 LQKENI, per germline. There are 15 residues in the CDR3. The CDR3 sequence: CASSPRGTVQETQYF. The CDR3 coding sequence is TGTGCCAGCTCACCACGAGGGACAGTCCAGGAGACCCAGTACTTC.

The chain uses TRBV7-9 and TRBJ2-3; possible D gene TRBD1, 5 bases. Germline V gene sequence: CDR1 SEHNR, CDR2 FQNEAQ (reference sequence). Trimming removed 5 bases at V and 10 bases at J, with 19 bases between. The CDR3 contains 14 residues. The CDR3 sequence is CASSPTGKRGPQYF. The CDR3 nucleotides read TGTGCCAGCAGCCCCACTGGCAAAAGGGGCCCGCAGTATTTT.